The 15 T cell receptor beta chains presented below share a single source sample, sequenced in a study of vaccination effects on CD4 cells after COVID-19. No antigens are known for them. Using immunoSEQ multiplex PCR, the repertoire was profiled, and TCRdb retains in-frame clones only, with some absent. There are about 80,000 clones in the sample; under 80% occur only once, and around 1.1% lies in the top ten. Prior to sequencing, the ViraFEST assay stimulated PBMC with viral peptide pools, which expanded the antigen-specific CD4+ T cells. Cells that had been cultured for 9 to 10 days were the source of isolated CD4+ T cells. Either the BNT162b2 or mRNA-1273 vaccine was given to participants in two doses. Here the sequenced sample was CD4+ T cells from PBMCs cultured with HCoV-OC43 spike peptides, taken after COVID-19 vaccination. Sample subset: HCoV-OC43 spike overlapping peptide pool stimulation. The receptors originated from a human donor who received a COVID-19 vaccine.

The V gene is TRBV20-1, the J gene TRBJ2-2; 8 bases are a match to TRBD1. The CDR3 loop spans 15 amino acids. Germline CDR1 reads DFQATT; CDR2 reads SNEGSKA (reference sequence). The V segment lost 3 bases and the J segment 7 bases; nucleotides outside the gene matches: 10. CDR3 sequence reads: CSASTPQGAGGELFF. The CDR3 DNA reads TGCAGTGCTAGTACCCCGCAGGGGGCTGGCGGGGAGCTGTTTTTT.

The chain combines TRBV6-5 with TRBJ1-4; 10 positions match TRBD1. V shed 5 bases and J 5 bases; nucleotides not matched to a gene: 5. The CDR3 is 15 amino acids. CDR1 MNHEY and CDR2 SVGAGI come from the germline V gene. The chain's CDR3 is CASSPRTGGNEKLFF. CDR3 in DNA: TGTGCCAGCAGTCCCAGGACAGGGGGAAATGAAAAACTGTTTTTT.

The table lists this clone with a count of one. The chain employs TRBV24-1 and TRBJ2-3; D call uncertain. Between the trimmed V and J ends, which lost 5 bases and 4 bases, there was a span of 15 bases. This CDR3 spans 15 amino acids. Germline assignment: CDR1 KGHDR and CDR2 SFDVKD. The DNA of the CDR3 is TGTGCCACCAGTGGAGGTTGGGGAATATCAGATACGCAGTATTTT. This gives the protein CATSGGWGISDTQYF.

This chain links TRBV5-6 with TRBJ1-1, with a weak D call TRBD1 (6 bases). The CDR3 length is 14 residues. V was trimmed by 0 bases and J by 1 base, leaving 7 bases between them. CDR1 and CDR2 (germline): SGHDT, YYEEEE. The CDR3 DNA is TGTGCCAGCAGCTTGGGACAGGAGAACACTGAAGCTTTCTTT. Translated: CASSLGQENTEAFF. Together with reference TRBV5-6 and TRBJ1-1, the CDR3 gives the full variable domain: DAGVTQSPTHLIKTRGQQVTLRCSPKSGHDTVSWYQQALGQGPQFIFQYYEEEERQRGNFPDRFSGHQFPNYSSELNVNALLLGDSALYLCASSLGQENTEAFFGQGTRLTVV.

V gene TRBV29-1 combines with J gene TRBJ1-4; weak D call: TRBD1 (5 bases). Germline V gene lookup returns CDR1 SQVTM and CDR2 ANQGSEA. V was shortened by 6 bases and J by 3 bases, with 11 bases between the two germline ends. The CDR3 consists of 13 residues. CDR3 in amino acids: CSVAGSPNEKLFF. The CDR3, as DNA: TGCAGCGTCGCAGGGTCTCCTAATGAAAAACTGTTTTTT.

For the CDR3, the DNA is TGTGCCAGCCGGGACTCCTTCTGGGTAGATACGCAGTATTTT. It codes for CASRDSFWVDTQYF. This chain connects TRBV6-5 to TRBJ2-3, with TRBD2 as a possible D gene (6 bases). Trimming removed 8 bases from V and 5 bases from J, with 17 bases in between. Germline V gives CDR1 MNHEY, CDR2 SVGAGI. The CDR3 is 14 amino acids.

V usage is TRBV3-1 (or the pseudogene TRBV3-2) and J usage is TRBJ2-3, with 9 positions matching TRBD1. CDR3 length: 15 amino acids. V lost 4 bases to trimming and J lost 5 bases; unmatched junction nucleotides: 7. Germline V gives CDR1 LGHDT, CDR2 YNNKEL (reference sequence). The CDR3 nucleotides read TGTGCCAGCAGCCCCCGGACAGGGGACGAAGATACGCAGTATTTT. Protein product: CASSPRTGDEDTQYF.

V and J are TRBV25-1 and TRBJ2-3, with TRBD2 matching over 16 bases. The CDR3 runs 17 residues. The V and J ends lost 4 bases and 2 bases, in that order; junction bases with no gene match: 3. Per germline, CDR1 MGHDK and CDR2 SYGVNS. CDR3 nucleotides: TGTGCCAGCAGTGTAGGGACTAGCGGGGGGGCCACAGATACGCAGTATTTT. The encoded protein is CASSVGTSGGATDTQYF. Combining the CDR3 with reference TRBV25-1 and TRBJ2-3 gives the whole variable domain EADIYQTPRYLVIGTGKKITLECSQTMGHDKMYWYQQDPGMELHLIHYSYGVNSTEKGDLSSESTVSRIRTEHFPLTLESARPSHTSQYLCASSVGTSGGATDTQYFGPGTRLTVL.

V is TRBV28 and J is TRBJ2-3; TRBD1 is a possible D gene (5 bases). Germline V lookup: CDR1 MDHEN, CDR2 SYDVKM. This CDR3 is 17 amino acids long. V was trimmed by 4 bases and J by 2 bases, leaving 19 bases between them. The CDR3 DNA reads TGTGCCAGCAGTTCCCCTGGACACGTTATTTTCACAGATACGCAGTATTTT. This sequence encodes CASSSPGHVIFTDTQYF.

This clone is a singleton in its sample. The chain combines TRBV4-1 with TRBJ1-3; 9 bases map to TRBD1. The germline V gene encodes CDR1 MGHRA and CDR2 YSYEKL. The CDR3 runs 17 residues. J was trimmed by 0 bases and V by 4 bases; bases with no gene match: 7. The CDR3 spells CASSRQGVVLSGNTIYF. For the CDR3, the DNA is TGCGCCAGCAGCCGACAGGGGGTCGTTCTCTCTGGAAACACCATATATTTT.

V gene TRBV5-6 combines with J gene TRBJ1-2, with D maybe TRBD1 (6 bases). Germline assignment: CDR1 SGHDT and CDR2 YYEEEE. V shed 1 base and J shed 7 bases, with 23 bases lying between them. This CDR3 region has 17 residues. The CDR3 nucleotides read TGTGCCAGCAGCTTGATATTGCAGGGGCTACCCTCCGGTGGCTACACCTTC. Encoded protein: CASSLILQGLPSGGYTF.

This clone was picked up one time. The chain carries TRBV9 and TRBJ1-3; no definite D call. V was trimmed by 0 bases and J by 0 bases, leaving 10 bases between them. Per the germline V gene, CDR1 is SGDLS and CDR2 is YYNGEE. The CDR3 length is 16 residues. The CDR3 reads CASSVAPGNSGNTIYF. The DNA for the CDR3 is TGTGCCAGCAGCGTAGCTCCCGGGAACTCTGGAAACACCATATATTTT.

This clone was counted only a few times. The rearrangement links TRBV11-2 to TRBJ2-2; a weak D match, TRBD1 (5 bases). Germline-derived CDR1 and CDR2 are SGHAT and FQNNGV. The CDR3 totals 14 residues. With 8 bases removed from V and 4 bases from J, the gap between germline ends came to 14 bases. The CDR3, as DNA: TGTGCCAGCGGTCGTGCAGGGTCCACCGGGGAGCTGTTTTTT. As protein: CASGRAGSTGELFF.

The sample holds a few counts of this clone. V and J are TRBV28 and TRBJ2-7, with TRBD1 as a possible D gene (5 bases). Germline CDR1 is MDHEN and CDR2 is SYDVKM. The CDR3 consists of 13 residues. The V end lost 2 bases, the J end lost 6 bases, and 11 bases lay between the germline ends. CDR3: CASSLGQGGEQYV. CDR3 coding DNA: TGTGCCAGCAGTTTAGGGCAGGGCGGCGAGCAGTACGTC.

The chain has TRBV6-5 and TRBJ2-5; 12 bases match TRBD1. The CDR3 extends over 14 amino acids. Germline assignment: CDR1 MNHEY and CDR2 SVGAGI. V lost 6 bases and J lost 4; bases outside the gene matches: 3. The CDR3 loop is CASRGQGAGETQYF. CDR3 bases: TGTGCCAGCAGGGGACAGGGGGCGGGAGAGACCCAGTACTTC.